Detailed here is one TCR beta chain. Its antigen is undetermined. Researchers used the Oncomine TCR Beta short-read assay to sequence DNA from cultured CD4+ T cells. TCRdb re-called the PCR reads through MiXCR, storing one row per CDR3 protein. The sample shows 15,000 or so distinct CDR3 sequences, approximately 50% of them seen only once. Stated treatment: roughly 11-day PBMC culture with coronavirus spike peptide pools or control peptides (ViraFEST assay). The data were obtained in a study of vaccination and CD4 T cells after COVID-19. Study at large: A positive SARS-CoV-2 nasal swab PCR result was recorded for each convalescent patient; about 9 were mild and one severe.

The CDR3 extends over 17 amino acids. After removal of 5 bases from V and 5 bases from J, the junction contained 7 bases not matched to a gene. Germline CDR1 and CDR2: SGHVS and FQNEAQ. Sequencing used CD4+ T cells from blood, cultured in vitro. V gene TRBV7-8 combines with J gene TRBJ2-2; 14 nucleotides line up with TRBD2. This receptor was obtained from a human donor who had recovered from COVID-19. The CDR3 DNA is TGTGCCAGCAGCCCGGGACTAGCGGGGGCAAGGACCGGGGAGCTGTTTTTT. Translated: CASSPGLAGARTGELFF.